The clone carrying this T cell receptor (beta chain) was detected many times. Looked up from germline, CDR1 is SGHRS and CDR2 is YFSETQ. CDR3 length: 17 amino acids. J was trimmed by 5 bases and V by 0 bases; bases with no gene match: 9. The record originates from a study of T-cell reconstitution after alpha-beta-depleted transplantation in children. The authors prepared the TCRbeta library with unique molecular identifiers. TCRdb fed the PCR reads into MiXCR, producing one record per CDR3 protein. The table has some 340,000 distinct CDR3 sequences, over 9% seen once. The sequencing here drew on PBMCs from the stem cell graft donor, taken from the stem cell graft. The sequence was collected from a human donor who donated a stem cell graft to a child with acute lymphoblastic leukemia. The rearrangement uses TRBV5-1 and TRBJ2-3, with 10 bases identical to TRBD2. The CDR3 coding sequence is TGCGCCAGCAGCTTGGCGTGGCTAGCGGGAGCTGGAGATACGCAGTATTTT. This gives the protein CASSLAWLAGAGDTQYF.